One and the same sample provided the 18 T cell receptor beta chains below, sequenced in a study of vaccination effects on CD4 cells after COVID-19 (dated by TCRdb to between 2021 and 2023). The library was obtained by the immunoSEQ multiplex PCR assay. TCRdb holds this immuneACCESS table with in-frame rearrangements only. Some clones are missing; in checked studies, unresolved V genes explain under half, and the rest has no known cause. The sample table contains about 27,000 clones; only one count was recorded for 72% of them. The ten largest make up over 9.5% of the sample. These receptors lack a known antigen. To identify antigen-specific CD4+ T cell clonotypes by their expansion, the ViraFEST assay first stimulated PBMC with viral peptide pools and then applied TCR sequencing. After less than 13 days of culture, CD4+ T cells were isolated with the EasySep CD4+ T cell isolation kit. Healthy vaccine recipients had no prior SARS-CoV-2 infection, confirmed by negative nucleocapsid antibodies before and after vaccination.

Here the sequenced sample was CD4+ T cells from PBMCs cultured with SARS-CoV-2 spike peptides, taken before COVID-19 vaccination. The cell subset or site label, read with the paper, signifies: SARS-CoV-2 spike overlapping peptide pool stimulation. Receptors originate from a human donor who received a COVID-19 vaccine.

CDR3 DNA: TGTGCCAGCTCACCCGCGGGCCCGTGGGACACTGAAGCTTTCTTT. It yields the protein CASSPAGPWDTEAFF. The V and J genes are TRBV18 and TRBJ1-1; D remains ambiguous. This CDR3 spans 15 amino acids. Germline V gives CDR1 KGHSH, CDR2 LQKENI. Trimming pared 3 bases from V and 3 bases from J, leaving 14 bases between. The entire variable domain, with the rest obtained from reference TRBV18 and TRBJ1-1, is as follows: NAGVMQNPRHLVRRRGQEARLRCSPMKGHSHVYWYRQLPEEGLKFMVYLQKENIIDESGMPKERFSAEFPKEGPSILRIQQVVRGDSAAYFCASSPAGPWDTEAFFGQGTRLTVV.

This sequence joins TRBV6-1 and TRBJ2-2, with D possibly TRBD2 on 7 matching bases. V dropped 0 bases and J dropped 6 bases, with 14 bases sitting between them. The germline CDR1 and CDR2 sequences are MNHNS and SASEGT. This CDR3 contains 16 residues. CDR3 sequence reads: CASSEALGGAAGELFF. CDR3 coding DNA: TGTGCCAGCAGTGAAGCGCTTGGGGGGGCCGCCGGGGAGCTGTTTTTT.

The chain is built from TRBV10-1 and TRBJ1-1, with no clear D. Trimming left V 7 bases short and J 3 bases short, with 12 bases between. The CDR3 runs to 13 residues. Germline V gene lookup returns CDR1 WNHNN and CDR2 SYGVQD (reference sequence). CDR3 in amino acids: CASTGKLDTEAFF. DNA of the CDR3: TGCGCCAGCACTGGCAAACTGGACACTGAAGCTTTCTTT.

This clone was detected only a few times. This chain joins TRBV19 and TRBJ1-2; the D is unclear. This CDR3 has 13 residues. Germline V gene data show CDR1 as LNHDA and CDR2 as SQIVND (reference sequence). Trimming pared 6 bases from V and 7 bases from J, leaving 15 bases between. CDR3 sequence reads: CASRLTASAGYTF. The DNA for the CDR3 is TGTGCCAGTAGGCTGACGGCCTCTGCTGGCTACACCTTC.

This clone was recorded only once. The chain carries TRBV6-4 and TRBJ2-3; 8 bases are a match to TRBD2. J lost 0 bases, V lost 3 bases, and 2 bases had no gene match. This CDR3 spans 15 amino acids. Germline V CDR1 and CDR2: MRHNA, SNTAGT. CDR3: CASSEVAGSTDTQYF. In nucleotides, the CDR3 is TGTGCCAGCAGTGAAGTAGCGGGAAGCACAGATACGCAGTATTTT.

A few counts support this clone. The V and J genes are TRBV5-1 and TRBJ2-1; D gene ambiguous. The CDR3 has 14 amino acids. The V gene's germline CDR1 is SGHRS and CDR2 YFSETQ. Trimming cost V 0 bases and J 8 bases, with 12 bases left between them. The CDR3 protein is CASSLGSVMDEQFF. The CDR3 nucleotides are TGCGCCAGCAGCTTGGGGAGTGTTATGGATGAGCAGTTCTTC.

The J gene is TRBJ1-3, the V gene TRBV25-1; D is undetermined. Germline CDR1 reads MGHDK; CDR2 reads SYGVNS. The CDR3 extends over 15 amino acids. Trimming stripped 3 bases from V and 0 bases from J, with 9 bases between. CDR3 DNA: TGTGCCAGCAGTGAGGGGAGGGTCTCTGGAAACACCATATATTTT. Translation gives CASSEGRVSGNTIYF.

The CDR3 region is CASSRGIGTEQETQYF. CDR3 DNA: TGCGCCAGCAGCCGGGGTATAGGGACTGAACAAGAGACCCAGTACTTC. This chain joins TRBV5-1 and TRBJ2-5; TRBD2 might be the D (6 bases). In germline, CDR1 is SGHRS, CDR2 YFSETQ. This CDR3 comprises 16 residues. V lost 4 bases and J 2 bases, leaving 18 bases between the germline ends. The full variable domain, with the rest looked up from reference TRBV5-1 and TRBJ2-5, is KAGVTQTPRYLIKTRGQQVTLSCSPISGHRSVSWYQQTPGQGLQFLFEYFSETQRNKGNFPGRFSGRQFSNSRSEMNVSTLELGDSALYLCASSRGIGTEQETQYFGPGTRLLVL.

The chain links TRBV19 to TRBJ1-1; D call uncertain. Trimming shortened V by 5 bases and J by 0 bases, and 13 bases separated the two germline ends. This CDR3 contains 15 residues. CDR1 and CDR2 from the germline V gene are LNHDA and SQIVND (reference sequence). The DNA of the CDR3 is TGTGCCAGTAGTCCCCAAGGGCGGATGAACACTGAAGCTTTCTTT. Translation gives CASSPQGRMNTEAFF. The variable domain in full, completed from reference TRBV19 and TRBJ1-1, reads DGGITQSPKYLFRKEGQNVTLSCEQNLNHDAMYWYRQDPGQGLRLIYYSQIVNDFQKGDIAEGYSVSREKKESFPLTVTSAQKNPTAFYLCASSPQGRMNTEAFFGQGTRLTVV.

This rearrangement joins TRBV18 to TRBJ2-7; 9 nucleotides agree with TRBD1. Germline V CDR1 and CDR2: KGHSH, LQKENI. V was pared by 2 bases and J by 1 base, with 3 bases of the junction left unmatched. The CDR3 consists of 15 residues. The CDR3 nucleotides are TGTGCCAGCTCACCAGCAGGACAGGGGTCCTACGAGCAGTACTTC. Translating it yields CASSPAGQGSYEQYF. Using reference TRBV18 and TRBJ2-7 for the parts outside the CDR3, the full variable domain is NAGVMQNPRHLVRRRGQEARLRCSPMKGHSHVYWYRQLPEEGLKFMVYLQKENIIDESGMPKERFSAEFPKEGPSILRIQQVVRGDSAAYFCASSPAGQGSYEQYFGPGTRLTVT.

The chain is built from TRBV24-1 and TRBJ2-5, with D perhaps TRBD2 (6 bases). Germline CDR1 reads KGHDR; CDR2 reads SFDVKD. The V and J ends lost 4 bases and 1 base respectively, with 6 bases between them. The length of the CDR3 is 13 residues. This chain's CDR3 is CATSDGGQETQYF. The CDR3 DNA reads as TGTGCCACCAGTGACGGGGGCCAAGAGACCCAGTACTTC.

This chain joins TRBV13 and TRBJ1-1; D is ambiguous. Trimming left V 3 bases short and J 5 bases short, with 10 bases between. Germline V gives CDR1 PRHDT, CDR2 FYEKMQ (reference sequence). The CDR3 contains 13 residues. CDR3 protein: CASSFIRTTEAFF. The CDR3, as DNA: TGTGCCAGCAGCTTCATCAGGACGACTGAAGCTTTCTTT.

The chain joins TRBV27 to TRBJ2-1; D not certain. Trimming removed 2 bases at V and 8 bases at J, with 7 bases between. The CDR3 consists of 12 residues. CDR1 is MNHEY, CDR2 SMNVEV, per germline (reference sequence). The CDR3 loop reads CASSLRIDEQFF. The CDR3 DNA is TGTGCCAGCAGTTTACGAATCGATGAGCAGTTCTTC.

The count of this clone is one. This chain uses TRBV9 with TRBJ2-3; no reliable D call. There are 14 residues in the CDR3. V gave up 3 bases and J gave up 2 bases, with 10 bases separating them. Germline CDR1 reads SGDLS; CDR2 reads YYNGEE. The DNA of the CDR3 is TGTGCCAGCAGCGCCGATTTGGCCACAGATACGCAGTATTTT. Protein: CASSADLATDTQYF.

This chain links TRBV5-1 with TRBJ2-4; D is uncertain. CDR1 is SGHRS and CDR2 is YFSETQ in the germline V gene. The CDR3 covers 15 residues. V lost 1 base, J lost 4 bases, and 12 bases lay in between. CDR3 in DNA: TGCGCCAGCAGCTTGTTGGGTTTGTCGAAAAACATTCAGTACTTC. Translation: CASSLLGLSKNIQYF.

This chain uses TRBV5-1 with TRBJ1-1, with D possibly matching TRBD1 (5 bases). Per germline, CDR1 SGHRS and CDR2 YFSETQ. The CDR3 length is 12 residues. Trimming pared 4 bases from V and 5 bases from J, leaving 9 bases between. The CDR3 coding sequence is TGCGCCAGCAGCCGGGACTTTACTGAAGCTTTCTTT. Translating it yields CASSRDFTEAFF. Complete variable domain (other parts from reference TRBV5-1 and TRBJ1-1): KAGVTQTPRYLIKTRGQQVTLSCSPISGHRSVSWYQQTPGQGLQFLFEYFSETQRNKGNFPGRFSGRQFSNSRSEMNVSTLELGDSALYLCASSRDFTEAFFGQGTRLTVV.

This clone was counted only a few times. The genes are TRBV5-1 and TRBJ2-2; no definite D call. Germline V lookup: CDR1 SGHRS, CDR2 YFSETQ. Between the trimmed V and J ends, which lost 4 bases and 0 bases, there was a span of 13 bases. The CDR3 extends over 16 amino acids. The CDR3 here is CASSQQYLTNTGELFF. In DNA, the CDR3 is TGCGCCAGCAGCCAGCAATACTTAACGAACACCGGGGAGCTGTTTTTT.

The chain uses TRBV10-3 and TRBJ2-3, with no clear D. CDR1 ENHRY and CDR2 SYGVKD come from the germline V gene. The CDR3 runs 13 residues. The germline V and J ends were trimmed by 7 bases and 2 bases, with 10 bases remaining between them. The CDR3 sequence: CAIKPPDTDTQYF. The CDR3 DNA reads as TGTGCCATCAAACCGCCGGACACAGATACGCAGTATTTT.